This T cell receptor (beta chain) is from a study of T-cell memory formation after mild COVID-19. Findings of the study overall: Day 15 to 85 contracting clones showed balanced CD4/CD8; day 15 to 37 expanders favored CD4+.

TCRdb called the 5' RACE reads again in MiXCR, with one record for every CDR3 protein. The sample comprises 470,000 or so distinct CDR3 sequences, 20% to 30% of which are singletons, and around 12% rests with the top ten. The sample holds a few counts of this clonotype. Antigen: not known. Germline V gene sequence: CDR1 MNHNS, CDR2 SASEGT. The CDR3 runs to 15 residues. V was shortened by 0 bases and J by 0 bases, with 8 bases between the two germline ends. The chain links TRBV6-1 to TRBJ1-2; D unclear. The sequencing input was PBMCs or a T cell subset sorted from them (not recorded which). The TCR was taken from an adult woman who had mild COVID-19 (a few samples of this study predate the infection). Cell type and time point are not known. The CDR3 loop is CASSEAVTANYGYTF. The CDR3 coding sequence is TGTGCCAGCAGTGAAGCGGTTACAGCTAACTATGGCTACACCTTC.